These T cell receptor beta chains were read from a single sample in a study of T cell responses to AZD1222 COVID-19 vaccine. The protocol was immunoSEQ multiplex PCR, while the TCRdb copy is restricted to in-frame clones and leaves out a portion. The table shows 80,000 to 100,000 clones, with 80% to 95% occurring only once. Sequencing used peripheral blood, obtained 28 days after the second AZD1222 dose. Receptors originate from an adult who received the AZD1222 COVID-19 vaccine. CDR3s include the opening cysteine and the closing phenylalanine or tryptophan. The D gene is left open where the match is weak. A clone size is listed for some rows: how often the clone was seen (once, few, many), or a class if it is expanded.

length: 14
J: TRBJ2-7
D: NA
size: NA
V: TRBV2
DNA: TGTGCCAGCACAGGGCCCTCGTCGGCCTACGAGCAGTACTTC
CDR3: CASTGPSSAYEQYF

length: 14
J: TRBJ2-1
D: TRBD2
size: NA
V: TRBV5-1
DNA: TGCGCCAGCACTCGACTAGCGGGAGAGGATGAGCAGTTCTTC
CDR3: CASTRLAGEDEQFF

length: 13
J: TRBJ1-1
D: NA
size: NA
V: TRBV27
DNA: TGTGCCAGCAGTTTCGGGGGGAACACTGAAGCTTTCTTT
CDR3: CASSFGGNTEAFF

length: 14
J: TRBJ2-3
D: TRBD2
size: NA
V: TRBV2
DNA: TGTGCCAGCCATCGACTAGCGAACACAGATACGCAGTATTTT
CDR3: CASHRLANTDTQYF

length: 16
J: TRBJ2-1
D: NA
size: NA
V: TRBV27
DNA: TGTGCCAGCAGTTCGTCGCCGGACACGACCTACAATGAGCAGTTCTTC
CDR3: CASSSSPDTTYNEQFF

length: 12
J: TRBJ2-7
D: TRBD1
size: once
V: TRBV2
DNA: TGTGCCAGCCGGGACAGAACCTACGAGCAGTACTTC
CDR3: CASRDRTYEQYF

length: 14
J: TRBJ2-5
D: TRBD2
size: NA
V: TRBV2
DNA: TGTGCCAGCAGTGGACTAGCGGGATGGGAGACCCAGTACTTC
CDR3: CASSGLAGWETQYF

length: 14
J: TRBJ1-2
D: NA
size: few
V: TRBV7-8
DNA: TGTGCCAGCAGCTTAAGTTCTGGGGGTTATGGCTACACCTTC
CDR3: CASSLSSGGYGYTF

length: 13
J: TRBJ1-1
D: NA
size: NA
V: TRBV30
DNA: TGTGCCTGGGCTTTGGGGGTAGGCACTGAAGCTTTCTTT
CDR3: CAWALGVGTEAFF

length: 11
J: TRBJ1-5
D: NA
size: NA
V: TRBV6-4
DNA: TGTGCCAGGCACAAAAAGGGGCCCCAGCATTTT
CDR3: CARHKKGPQHF

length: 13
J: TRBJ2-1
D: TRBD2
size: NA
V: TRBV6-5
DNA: TGTGCCAGCAGCAATGGGCTAGCGGGACGACCTTTCTTC
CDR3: CASSNGLAGRPFF

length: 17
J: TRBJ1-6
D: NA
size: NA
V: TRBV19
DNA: TGTGCCAGTAGTTCAATCAGGGTGACCCCGGGGAATTCACCCCTCCACTTT
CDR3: CASSSIRVTPGNSPLHF

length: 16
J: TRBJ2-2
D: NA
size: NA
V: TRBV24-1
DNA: TGTGCCACCAGTGATTTGAGGGCCCGGAACACCGGGGAGCTGTTTTTT
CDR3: CATSDLRARNTGELFF

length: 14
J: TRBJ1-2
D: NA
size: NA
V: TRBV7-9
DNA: TGTGCCAGCAGCCCAACACAGGGCCCTCGCGGCTACACCTTC
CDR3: CASSPTQGPRGYTF

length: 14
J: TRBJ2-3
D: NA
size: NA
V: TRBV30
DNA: TGTGCCTGGACCACCCCTAGCGGCACAGATACGCAGTATTTT
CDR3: CAWTTPSGTDTQYF

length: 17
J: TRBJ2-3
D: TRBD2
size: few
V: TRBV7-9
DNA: TGTGCCAGCAGCTTAGAGCGGGGGCCCTCTAGCACAGATACGCAGTATTTT
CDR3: CASSLERGPSSTDTQYF

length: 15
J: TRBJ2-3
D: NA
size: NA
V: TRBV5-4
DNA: TGTGCCAGCAGCTTAGGACGGGAGAGCACAGATACGCAGTATTTT
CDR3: CASSLGRESTDTQYF

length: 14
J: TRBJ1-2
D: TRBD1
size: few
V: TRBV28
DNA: TGTGCCAGCAGTACCGGGACAGCTAACTATGGCTACACCTTC
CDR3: CASSTGTANYGYTF

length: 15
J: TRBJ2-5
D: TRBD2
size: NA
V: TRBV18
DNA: TGTGCCAGCTCACCACCGGCGGGGGTCCAAGAGACCCAGTACTTC
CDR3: CASSPPAGVQETQYF

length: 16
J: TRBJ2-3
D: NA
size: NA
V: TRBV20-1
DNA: TGCAGTGCTAGTCAAGGGGGGCGGGAGAGTTCAGATACGCAGTATTTT
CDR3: CSASQGGRESSDTQYF

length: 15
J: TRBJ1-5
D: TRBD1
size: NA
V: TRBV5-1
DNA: TGCGCCAGCAGCCGGACAGGGTTAAGCAATCAGCCCCAGCATTTT
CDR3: CASSRTGLSNQPQHF

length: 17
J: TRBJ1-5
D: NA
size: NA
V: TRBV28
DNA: TGTGCCAGCAGTTTATGGGGGGAGGGGCAGAGAAATCAGCCCCAGCATTTT
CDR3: CASSLWGEGQRNQPQHF

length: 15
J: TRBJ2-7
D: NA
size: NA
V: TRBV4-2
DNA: TGTGCCAGCAGCCAAGACTTTTACTCCTCCTACGAGCAGTACTTC
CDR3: CASSQDFYSSYEQYF

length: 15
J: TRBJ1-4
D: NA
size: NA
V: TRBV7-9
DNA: TGTGCCAGCACCCCCCTACGGGCAACTAATGAAAAACTGTTTTTT
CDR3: CASTPLRATNEKLFF

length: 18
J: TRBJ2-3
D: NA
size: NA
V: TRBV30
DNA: TGTGCCTGGAGTGTACCCCTCTGGGGGCGGGAGAAGCCAGATACGCAGTATTTT
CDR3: CAWSVPLWGREKPDTQYF

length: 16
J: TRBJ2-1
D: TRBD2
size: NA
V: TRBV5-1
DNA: TGCGCCAGCAGCCTATACGGGACTAGCGGGATCAATGAGCAGTTCTTC
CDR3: CASSLYGTSGINEQFF

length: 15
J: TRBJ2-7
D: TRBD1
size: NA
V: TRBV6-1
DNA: TGTGCCAGCAGTGAAGGGACAGGGGGGGACGGGGAGCAGTACTTC
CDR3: CASSEGTGGDGEQYF

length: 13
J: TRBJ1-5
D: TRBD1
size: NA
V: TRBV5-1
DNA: TGCGCCAGCAGCTTGGGACAGGGACAGCCCCAGCATTTT
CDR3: CASSLGQGQPQHF

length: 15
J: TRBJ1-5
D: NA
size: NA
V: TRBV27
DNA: TGTGCCAGCAGTCCGGGGGGCTACGTGAATCAGCCCCAGCATTTT
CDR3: CASSPGGYVNQPQHF

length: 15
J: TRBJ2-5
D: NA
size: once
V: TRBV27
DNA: TGTGCCAGCAGTTTAGGCAGGAGCTACCAAGAGACCCAGTACTTC
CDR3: CASSLGRSYQETQYF

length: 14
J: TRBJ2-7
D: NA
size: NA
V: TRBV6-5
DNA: TGTGCCAGCCGGGTGTCCAGGGGAGGGGACGAGCAGTACTTC
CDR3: CASRVSRGGDEQYF

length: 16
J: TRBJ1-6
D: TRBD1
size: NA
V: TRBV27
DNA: TGTGCCAGCAGGCAAAATGGACAGGGGTATAATTCACCCCTCCACTTT
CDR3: CASRQNGQGYNSPLHF

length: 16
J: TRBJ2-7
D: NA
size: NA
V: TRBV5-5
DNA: TGTGCCAGCAGCTTGTTATTAGCGCTCAGCACCTACGAGCAGTACTTC
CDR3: CASSLLLALSTYEQYF

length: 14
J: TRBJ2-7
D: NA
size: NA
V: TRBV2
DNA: TGTGCCAGCGCTACTAGCCGTTCCTCCTACGAGCAGTACTTC
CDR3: CASATSRSSYEQYF

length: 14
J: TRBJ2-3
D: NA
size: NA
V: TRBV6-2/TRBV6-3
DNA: TGTGCCAGCAGTTACTCTTGGATTGGTGAGACGCAGTATTTT
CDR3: CASSYSWIGETQYF

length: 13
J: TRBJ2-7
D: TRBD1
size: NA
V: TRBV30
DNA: TGTGCCTGGAGTGTACAGGGGGCAATCGAGCAGTACTTC
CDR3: CAWSVQGAIEQYF

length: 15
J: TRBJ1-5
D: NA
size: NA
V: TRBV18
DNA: TGTGCCAGCTCACCAAATTCGTCAGGCAATCAGCCCCAGCATTTT
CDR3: CASSPNSSGNQPQHF

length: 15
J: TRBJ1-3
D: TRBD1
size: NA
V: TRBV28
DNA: TGTGCCAGCAGGGAAGGGGACAGCCTAGTCCGGACCATATATTTT
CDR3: CASREGDSLVRTIYF

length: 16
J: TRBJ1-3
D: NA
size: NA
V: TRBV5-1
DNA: TGCGCCAGCAGCCCCTACGCCAGCCTCTCTGGAAACACCATATATTTT
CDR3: CASSPYASLSGNTIYF

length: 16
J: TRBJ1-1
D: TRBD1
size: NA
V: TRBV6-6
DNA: TGTGCCAGCACCGAACAGGGGGCGGCGATGAACACTGAAGCTTTCTTT
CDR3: CASTEQGAAMNTEAFF

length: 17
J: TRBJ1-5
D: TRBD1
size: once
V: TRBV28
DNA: TGTGCCAGCAGTACCTGGTTTGAGACAGGGGGGAATCAGCCCCAGCATTTT
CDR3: CASSTWFETGGNQPQHF

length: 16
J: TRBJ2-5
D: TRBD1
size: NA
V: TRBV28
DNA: TGTGCCAGCAGTTTAGTTTCCGGCAGGGGGCCGGAGACCCAGTACTTC
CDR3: CASSLVSGRGPETQYF

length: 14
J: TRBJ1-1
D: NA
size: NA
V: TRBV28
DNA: TGTGCCAGCAGTAGACCACCCCTGAACACTGAAGCTTTCTTT
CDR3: CASSRPPLNTEAFF

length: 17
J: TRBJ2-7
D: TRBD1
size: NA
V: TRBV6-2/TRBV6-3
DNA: TGTGCCAGCAGTTACTCGAACAGGGGGCTGCCTGGGAACGAGCAGTACTTC
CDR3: CASSYSNRGLPGNEQYF

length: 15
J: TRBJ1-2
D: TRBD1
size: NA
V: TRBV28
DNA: TGTGCCAGCAGTTTCACCGCACAGGGGGCGGAGGGCTACACCTTC
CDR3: CASSFTAQGAEGYTF

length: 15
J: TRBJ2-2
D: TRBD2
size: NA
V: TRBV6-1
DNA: TGTGCCAGCAGTGAAGCCGGGGGGGGACGCGGGGAGCTGTTTTTT
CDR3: CASSEAGGGRGELFF

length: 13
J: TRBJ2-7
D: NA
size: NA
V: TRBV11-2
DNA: TGTGCCAGCAGCTTAGGGGATAGCGTCGGGCAGTACTTC
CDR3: CASSLGDSVGQYF

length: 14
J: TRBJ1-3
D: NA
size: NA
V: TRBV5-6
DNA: TGTGCCAGCAGCTTGGGCGCCTCCGGGAACACCATATATTTT
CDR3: CASSLGASGNTIYF

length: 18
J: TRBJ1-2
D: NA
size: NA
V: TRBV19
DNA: TGTGCCAGTAGCGAGGAGCCCCATGCGGGGGCGCCGAGAAGGGGCTACACCTTC
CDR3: CASSEEPHAGAPRRGYTF

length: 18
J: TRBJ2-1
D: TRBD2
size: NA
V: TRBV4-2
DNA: TGTGCCAGCAGCCAAGTCTCCCGGGGGAGCGGGGGGGACGATGAGCAGTTCTTC
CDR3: CASSQVSRGSGGDDEQFF

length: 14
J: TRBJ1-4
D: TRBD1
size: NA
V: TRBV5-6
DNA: TGTGCCAGCAGCTCCGGGACAGGGGTTGAAAAACTGTTTTTT
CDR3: CASSSGTGVEKLFF

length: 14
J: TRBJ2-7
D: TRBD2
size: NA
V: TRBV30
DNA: TGTGCCTGGAGTGTAAGTAGCGGGTACTACGAGCAGTACTTC
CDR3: CAWSVSSGYYEQYF

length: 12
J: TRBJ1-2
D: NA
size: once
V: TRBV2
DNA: TGTGCCAGCAGTAACAGTAACTATGGCTACACCTTC
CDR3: CASSNSNYGYTF